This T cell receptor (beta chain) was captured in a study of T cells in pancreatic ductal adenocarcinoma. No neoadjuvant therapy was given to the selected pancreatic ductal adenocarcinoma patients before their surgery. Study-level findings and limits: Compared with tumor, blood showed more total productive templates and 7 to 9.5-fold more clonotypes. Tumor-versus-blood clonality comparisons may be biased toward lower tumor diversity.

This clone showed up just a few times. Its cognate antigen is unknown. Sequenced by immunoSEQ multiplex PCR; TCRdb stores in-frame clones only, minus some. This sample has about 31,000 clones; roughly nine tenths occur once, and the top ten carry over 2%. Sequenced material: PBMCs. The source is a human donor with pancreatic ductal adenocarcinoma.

CDR3 coding DNA: TGTGCCAGCAGCTTGAACCCTAGCTCCTACGAGCAGTACTTC. Translation gives CASSLNPSSYEQYF. This chain uses TRBV5-8 with TRBJ2-7; no clear D gene. CDR3 length: 14 amino acids. V was trimmed by 1 base and J by 0 bases, leaving 8 bases between them. The germline V gene has CDR1 SGHTS and CDR2 YDEGEE.